This T cell receptor (beta chain) came from a study of spatial heterogeneity in lung cancer. Study in general: Raw reads contained each unique TCR and UMI combination more than ten times on average.

Trimming took 4 bases from V and 6 from J; bases not matched to a gene: 7. This CDR3 is built from 15 residues. Germline CDR1 is MNHEY and CDR2 is SVGAGI. The library protocol tagged each TCR cDNA with a unique molecular identifier. TCRdb passed the 5' RACE reads through MiXCR, listing each CDR3 protein once. The sample has under 25,000 distinct CDR3 sequences, 5.5% to 7% seen once; the top ten hold 14%. Time point indicated: sample taken at primary tumor resection. Whole RNA obtained from tumor, nontumor lung or frozen PBMC underwent sequencing without sorting. Samples came from roughly 70 TRACERx patients with untreated early-stage lung cancer. Study-wide results and limits: Blood contained ubiquitous expanded tumor TCRs more at resection than at follow-up.

This clonotype occurred a few times. The target antigen is unknown. The chain is built from TRBV6-5 and TRBJ2-3, with TRBD2 identical over 10 bases. This specimen consisted of PBMCs, obtained at surgery. This receptor was taken from a male donor with early-stage non-small cell lung cancer. The CDR3 loop is CASSLSSGSRDTQYF. The DNA for the CDR3 is TGTGCCAGCAGTTTATCTAGCGGGAGCAGGGATACGCAGTATTTT.